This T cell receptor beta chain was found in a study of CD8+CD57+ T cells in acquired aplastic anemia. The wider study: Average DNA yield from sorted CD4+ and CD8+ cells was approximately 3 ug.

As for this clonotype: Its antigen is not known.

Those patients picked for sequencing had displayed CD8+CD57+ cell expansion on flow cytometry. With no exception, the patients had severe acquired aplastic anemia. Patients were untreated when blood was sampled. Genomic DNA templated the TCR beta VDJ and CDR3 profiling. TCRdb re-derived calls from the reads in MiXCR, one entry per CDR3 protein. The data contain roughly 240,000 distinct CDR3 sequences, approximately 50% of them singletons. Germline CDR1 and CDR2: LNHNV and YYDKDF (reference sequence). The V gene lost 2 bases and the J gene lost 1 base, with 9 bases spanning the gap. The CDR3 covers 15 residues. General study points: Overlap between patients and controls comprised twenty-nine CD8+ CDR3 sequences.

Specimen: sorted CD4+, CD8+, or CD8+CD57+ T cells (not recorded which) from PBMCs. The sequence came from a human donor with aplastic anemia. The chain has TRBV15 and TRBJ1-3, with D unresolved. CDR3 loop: CATSRIRGSGNTIYF. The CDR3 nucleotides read TGTGCCACCAGCAGAATTCGCGGATCTGGAAACACCATATATTTT.